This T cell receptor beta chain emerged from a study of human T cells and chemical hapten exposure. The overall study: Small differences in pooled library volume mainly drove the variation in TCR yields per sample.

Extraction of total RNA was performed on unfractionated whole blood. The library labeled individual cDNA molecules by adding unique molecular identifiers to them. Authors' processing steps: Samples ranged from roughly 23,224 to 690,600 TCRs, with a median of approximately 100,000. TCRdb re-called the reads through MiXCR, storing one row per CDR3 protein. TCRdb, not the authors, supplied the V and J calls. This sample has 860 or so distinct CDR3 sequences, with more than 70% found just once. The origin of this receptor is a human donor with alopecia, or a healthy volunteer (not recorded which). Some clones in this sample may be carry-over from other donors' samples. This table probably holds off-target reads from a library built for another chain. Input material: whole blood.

DNA of the CDR3: TGCAGTGCTAGTTGGGCAGGGGGCAATGAGCAGTTCTTC. Its translation is CSASWAGGNEQFF. This rearrangement joins TRBV20-1 to TRBJ2-1; 7 bases are shared with TRBD1. Germline-derived CDR1 and CDR2 are DFQATT and SNEGSKA (reference sequence). This CDR3 has 13 residues. The trim removed 3 bases at V and 6 bases at J, leaving 5 bases unmatched.